This T cell receptor beta chain comes out of a study of technical replicates of blood from several donors. Sequencing was performed with immunoSEQ multiplex PCR; in TCRdb, only in-frame clones are kept and a portion is missing. Among tens of thousands of clones listed, approximately 94% were seen once. Germline loops: CDR1 SGDLS, CDR2 YYNGEE. CDR3 length: 14 amino acids. Trimming stripped 3 bases from V and 0 bases from J, with 6 bases between. This clone was seen once. The sample comprised T cells isolated from PBMCs. The rearrangement joins TRBV9 to TRBJ1-4; D uncertain. The receptor comes from a human donor in good health. CDR3 in amino acids: CASSGATTNEKLFF. CDR3 DNA sequence: TGTGCCAGCAGCGGGGCAACAACTAATGAAAAACTGTTTTTT. Based on the CDR3 plus reference TRBV9 and TRBJ1-4, the full variable domain is DSGVTQTPKHLITATGQRVTLRCSPRSGDLSVYWYQQSLDQGLQFLIQYYNGEERAKGNILERFSAQQFPDLHSELNLSSLELGDSALYFCASSGATTNEKLFFGSGTQLSVL.